The sequence of this T cell receptor beta chain was determined in a study of human T cells and chemical hapten exposure. Looking at the study overall: Each patch test put 0.01% DPC on the upper back, and results were read at 6 days.

TCRdb called the RACE reads again in MiXCR, with one record for every CDR3 protein. The profile shows some 80,000 distinct CDR3 sequences, roughly 10% of them singletons. This CDR3 has 14 residues. V lost 7 bases to trimming and J lost 6 bases; unmatched junction nucleotides: 11. Germline V gene lookup returns CDR1 SGHRS and CDR2 YFSETQ. The time point here: patch test 1, 2 weeks after DPC sensitization. Treatment indicated: therapeutic diphenylcyclopropenone sensitization with weekly scalp DPC. Someone pulled total RNA out of unfractionated whole blood. In the case of this clonotype: A much larger clone lies a single base off, so this may be a read error.

The gene calls are TRBV5-1 and TRBJ2-3, with 7 bases matching TRBD2. This TCR came from a woman aged 45-60 years with alopecia areata. Some clones in this sample may be carry-over from other donors' samples. The sample was whole blood, taken in connection with sensitization to the hapten diphenylcyclopropenone (DPC). CDR3 sequence reads: CASACGGSGDTQYF. The CDR3 nucleotides are TGCGCCAGCGCCTGCGGGGGAAGCGGGGATACGCAGTATTTT.